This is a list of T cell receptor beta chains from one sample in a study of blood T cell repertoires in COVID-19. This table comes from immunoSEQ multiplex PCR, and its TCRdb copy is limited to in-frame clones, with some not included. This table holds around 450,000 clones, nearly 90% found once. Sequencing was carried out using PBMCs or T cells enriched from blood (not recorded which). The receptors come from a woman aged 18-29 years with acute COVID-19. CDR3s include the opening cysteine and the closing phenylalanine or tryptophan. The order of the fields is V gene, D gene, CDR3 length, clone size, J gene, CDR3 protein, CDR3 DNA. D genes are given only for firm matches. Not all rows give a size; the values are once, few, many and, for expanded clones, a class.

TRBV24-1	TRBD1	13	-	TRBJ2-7	CATRGDRDYEQYF	TGTGCCACCAGGGGGGACAGAGACTACGAGCAGTACTTC
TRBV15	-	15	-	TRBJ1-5	CATSRHRNSNQPQHF	TGTGCCACCAGCAGGCACAGAAATAGCAATCAGCCCCAGCATTTT
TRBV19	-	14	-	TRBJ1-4	CASSMAELNEKLFF	TGTGCCAGTAGTATGGCGGAATTAAATGAAAAACTGTTTTTT
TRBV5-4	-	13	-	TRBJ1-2	CASSSGVDYGYTF	TGTGCCAGCAGCTCAGGGGTTGACTATGGCTACACCTTC
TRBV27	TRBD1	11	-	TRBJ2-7	CASGTGEEQYF	TGTGCCAGCGGGACAGGGGAAGAGCAGTACTTC
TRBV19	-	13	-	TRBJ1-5	CASSRQENQPQHF	TGTGCCAGTAGCCGACAGGAAAATCAGCCCCAGCATTTT
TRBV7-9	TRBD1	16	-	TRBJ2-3	CASSDGDRGFWDTQYF	TGTGCCAGCAGCGACGGCGACAGGGGGTTTTGGGATACGCAGTATTTT
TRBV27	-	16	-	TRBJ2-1	CASSLSAGIAYNEQFF	TGTGCCAGCAGTTTATCGGCAGGGATAGCCTACAATGAGCAGTTCTTC
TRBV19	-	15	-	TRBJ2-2	CASIKGVANTGELFF	TGTGCCAGTATAAAGGGGGTTGCGAACACCGGGGAGCTGTTTTTT
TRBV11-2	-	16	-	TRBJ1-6	CASSSRQTDANSPLHF	TGTGCCAGCAGCTCCCGGCAGACTGATGCGAATTCACCCCTCCACTTT
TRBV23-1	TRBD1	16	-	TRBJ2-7	CASTLSLDRVPYEQYF	TGCGCCAGCACCCTTAGTTTAGACAGGGTCCCTTACGAGCAGTACTTC
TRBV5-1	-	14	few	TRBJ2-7	CASSSGTEFHEQYF	TGCGCCAGCAGCTCCGGGACTGAATTCCACGAGCAGTACTTC
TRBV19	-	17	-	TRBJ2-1	CASSVAWLEPLYNEQFF	TGTGCCAGTAGTGTGGCCTGGCTAGAGCCTCTCTACAATGAGCAGTTCTTC
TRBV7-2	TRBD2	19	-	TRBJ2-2	CASSLVVLSGRINTGELFF	TGTGCCAGCAGCTTAGTGGTCCTTAGCGGGAGAATTAACACCGGGGAGCTGTTTTTT
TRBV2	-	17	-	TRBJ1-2	CASRVSGTLRWRYGYTF	TGTGCCAGCAGGGTTAGCGGGACCCTGCGTTGGCGGTATGGCTACACCTTC
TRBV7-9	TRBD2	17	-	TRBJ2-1	CASSSRLAGGPTDEQFF	TGTGCCAGCAGCTCTCGACTAGCGGGAGGGCCGACGGATGAGCAGTTCTTC
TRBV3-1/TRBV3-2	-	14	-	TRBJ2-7	CASSQMPRIGEQYF	TGTGCCAGCAGCCAGATGCCTAGGATCGGTGAGCAGTACTTC